This T cell receptor beta chain derives from a study of blood T cell repertoires in COVID-19 (TCRdb year 2020). Regarding the complete study: Samples covering the acute and convalescent phases of COVID-19 were provided by collaborators in the United States, Italy and Spain. The dataset comprised deeply sampled blood TCRbeta repertoires from subjects exposed to, actively infected with, or recovered from COVID-19. Where available, HLA class I and class II types were obtained from metadata supplied by the sample provider rather than from assay-based typing. The prospective study material was composed of cDNA or gDNA derived from T cells, B-cell-depleted T cells, or PBMCs. The repertoires were made available in a free public database intended to serve as a resource for research on the immune response to SARS-CoV-2. Samples were obtained from the ongoing ImmuneRACE study (first 160 participants) and from over 1,000 subjects provided by 6 global collaborators. Sample metadata almost always included a de-identified subject ID, COVID-19 status, age in years and sex. Study-level results and caveats: The amount of clinical and demographic metadata varied by source and participant and was provided uncurated.

TCRbeta CDR3 regions were amplified from genomic DNA by means of the immunoSEQ Assay, a bias-controlled multiplex PCR. Processing in the source paper ran as follows. The number of nucleated cells in each sample was estimated by amplification of reference gene primers within the assay. Sequence reads were collapsed and filtered to measure the absolute abundance of every unique TCRbeta CDR3 rearrangement. For each sample, productive Simpson clonality was calculated as the square root of Simpson's diversity index over productive rearrangements. Not all clones reach the TCRdb copy of this immuneACCESS table, which keeps in-frame sequences only. Checked studies attribute under half of the gap to unresolved V genes and leave the rest unexplained. That table furnishes V, J and clone size, whereas the DNA furnished D and trimming. The sample table records roughly 170,000 clones; around four fifths of these occur just once. The leading ten clones occupy around 15% of the sample.

The CDR3 runs 14 amino acids, cysteine and phenylalanine included. The sequence is cut down to CDR3 DNA, 42 bases in frame from base 1. CDR1 and CDR2 (SNHLY, FYNNEI) derive from the germline V gene. V and J lose 2 bases and 13 bases, and a span of 15 bases separates them. In the prospective study, participants were roughly 18 to 100 years old, resided in about two dozen geographic areas of the United States, and were enrolled through a virtual design. In the prospective study, participants were assigned to cohorts based on the clinical history participants reported in a screening survey and a study questionnaire. Recovered participants in ImmuneRACE Cohort 3 were defined by two consecutive negative NP/OP PCR tests, clearance by a healthcare professional, or resolution of symptoms. Mobile phlebotomists in the prospective study collected whole blood, serum and a nasopharyngeal or oropharyngeal swab from every participant. Additional blood draws and questionnaires over an approximately two-month period could optionally be provided by prospective study participants. Before DNA extraction, blood samples from the prospective study were shipped at room temperature or frozen.

Remarks on this clone: No antigen is known for it. Base qualities are not recorded, but no much larger clone differs from it by a single base.

Specimen: PBMCs or T cells enriched from blood (not recorded which). The chain uses TRBV2 and TRBJ1-6; too little of a D gene remains to name it. The source of this sequence is a woman aged 45 to 65 who had recovered from COVID-19. The DNA sequence is TGTGCCAGCAGTGAAAATCAGGTCCCCCTCCCCCTCCACTTT. Its coded protein is CASSENQVPLPLHF.